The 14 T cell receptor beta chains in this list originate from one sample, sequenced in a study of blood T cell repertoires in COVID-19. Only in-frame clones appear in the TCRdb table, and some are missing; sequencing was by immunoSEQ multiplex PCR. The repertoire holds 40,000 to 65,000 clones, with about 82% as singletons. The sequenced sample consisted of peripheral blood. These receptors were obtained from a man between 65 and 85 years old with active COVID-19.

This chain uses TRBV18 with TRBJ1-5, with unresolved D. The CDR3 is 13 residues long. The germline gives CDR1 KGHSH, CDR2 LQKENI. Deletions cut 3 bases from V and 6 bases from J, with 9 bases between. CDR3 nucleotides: TGTGCCAGCTCACCCGAGGCTGGTCAGCCCCAGCATTTT. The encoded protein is CASSPEAGQPQHF.

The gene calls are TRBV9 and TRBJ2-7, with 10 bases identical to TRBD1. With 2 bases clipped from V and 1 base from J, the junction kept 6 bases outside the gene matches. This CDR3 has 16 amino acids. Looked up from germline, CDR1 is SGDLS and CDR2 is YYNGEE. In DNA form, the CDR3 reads TGTGCCAGCAGCGTCCGTGGACAGGGGGATTCCTACGAGCAGTACTTC. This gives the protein CASSVRGQGDSYEQYF.

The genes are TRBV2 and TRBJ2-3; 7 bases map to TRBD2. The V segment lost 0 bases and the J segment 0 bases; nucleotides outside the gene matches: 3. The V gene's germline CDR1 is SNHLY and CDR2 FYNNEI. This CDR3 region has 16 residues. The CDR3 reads CASSEARRGSTDTQYF. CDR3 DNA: TGTGCCAGCAGTGAAGCACGGCGGGGGAGCACAGATACGCAGTATTTT.

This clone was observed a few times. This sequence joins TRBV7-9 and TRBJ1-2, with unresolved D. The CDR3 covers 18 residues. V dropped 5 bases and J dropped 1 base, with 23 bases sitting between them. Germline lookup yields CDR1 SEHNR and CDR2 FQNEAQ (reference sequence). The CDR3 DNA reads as TGTGCCAGCAGCCCCGAGGGCCCTGGAGGACCGGTTAACTATGGCTACACCTTC. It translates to CASSPEGPGGPVNYGYTF.

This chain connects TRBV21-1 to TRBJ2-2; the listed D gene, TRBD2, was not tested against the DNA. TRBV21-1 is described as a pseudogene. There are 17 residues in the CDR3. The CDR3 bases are TGTGCCAGCAGCTCCGGGACTTTCGTCGGAAGATCCGGGGAGCTGTTTTTT. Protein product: CASSSGTFVGRSGELFF.

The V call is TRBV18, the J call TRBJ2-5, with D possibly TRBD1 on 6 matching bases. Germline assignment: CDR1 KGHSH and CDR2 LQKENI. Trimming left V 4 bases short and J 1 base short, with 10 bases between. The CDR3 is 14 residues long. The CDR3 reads CASSRQQGQETQYF. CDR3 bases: TGTGCCAGCTCACGACAACAGGGCCAAGAGACCCAGTACTTC.

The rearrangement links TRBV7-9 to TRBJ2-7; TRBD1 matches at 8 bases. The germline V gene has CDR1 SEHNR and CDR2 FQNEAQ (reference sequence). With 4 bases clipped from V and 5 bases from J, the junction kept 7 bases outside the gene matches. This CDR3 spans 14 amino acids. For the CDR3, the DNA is TGTGCCAGCAGCTCATTGACAGGGGAGCACGAGCAGTACTTC. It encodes CASSSLTGEHEQYF. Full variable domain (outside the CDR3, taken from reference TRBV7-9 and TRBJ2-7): DTGVSQNPRHKITKRGQNVTFRCDPISEHNRLYWYRQTLGQGPEFLTYFQNEAQLEKSRLLSDRFSAERPKGSFSTLEIQRTEQGDSAMYLCASSSLTGEHEQYFGPGTRLTVT.

The CDR3 region has the DNA TGCGCCAGCAGCCAAGGCGCGGAGGCCGGGGAGCTGTTTTTT. Protein: CASSQGAEAGELFF. The V and J genes are TRBV4-3 and TRBJ2-2, with D possibly TRBD2 on 5 matching bases. The CDR3 covers 14 residues. The germline gives CDR1 LGHNA, CDR2 YSLEER. V was cut by 1 base and J by 6 bases, with 9 bases left in between.

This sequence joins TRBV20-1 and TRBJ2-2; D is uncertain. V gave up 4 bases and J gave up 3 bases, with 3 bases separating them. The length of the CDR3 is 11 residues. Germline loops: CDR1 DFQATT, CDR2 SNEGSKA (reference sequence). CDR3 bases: TGCAGTGCTACGGACACCGGGGAGCTGTTTTTT. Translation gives CSATDTGELFF.

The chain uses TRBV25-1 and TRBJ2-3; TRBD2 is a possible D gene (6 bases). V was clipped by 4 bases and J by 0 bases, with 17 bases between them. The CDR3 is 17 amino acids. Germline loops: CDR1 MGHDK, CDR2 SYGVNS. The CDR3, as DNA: TGTGCCAGCAGTGGAACCCTCGGGACTGATAGCACAGATACGCAGTATTTT. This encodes CASSGTLGTDSTDTQYF.

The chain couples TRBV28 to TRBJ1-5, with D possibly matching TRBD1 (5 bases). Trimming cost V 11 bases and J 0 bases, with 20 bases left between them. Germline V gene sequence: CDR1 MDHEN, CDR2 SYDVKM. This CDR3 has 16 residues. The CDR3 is CASCWAGGNSNQPQHF. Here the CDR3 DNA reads TGTGCCTCGTGTTGGGCGGGGGGAAATAGCAATCAGCCCCAGCATTTT.

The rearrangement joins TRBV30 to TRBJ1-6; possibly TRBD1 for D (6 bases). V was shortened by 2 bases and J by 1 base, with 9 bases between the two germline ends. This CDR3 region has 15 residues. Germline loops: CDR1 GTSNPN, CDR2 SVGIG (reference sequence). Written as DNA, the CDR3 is TGTGCCTGGAGTCCAGGGGAGTCCTATAATTCACCCCTCCACTTT. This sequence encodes CAWSPGESYNSPLHF.

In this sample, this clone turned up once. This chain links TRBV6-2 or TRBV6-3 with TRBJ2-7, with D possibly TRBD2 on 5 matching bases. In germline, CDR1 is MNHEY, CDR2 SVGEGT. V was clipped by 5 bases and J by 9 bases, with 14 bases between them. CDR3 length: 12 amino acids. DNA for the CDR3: TGTGCCAGCAGTCCACTCGGGGTAGGGCAGTACTTC. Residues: CASSPLGVGQYF.

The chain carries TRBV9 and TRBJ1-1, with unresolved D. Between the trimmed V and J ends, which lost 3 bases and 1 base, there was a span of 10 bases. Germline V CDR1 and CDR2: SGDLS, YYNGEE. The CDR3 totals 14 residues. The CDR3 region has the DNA TGTGCCAGCAGCGCCGGGATCCAGAACACTGAAGCTTTCTTT. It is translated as CASSAGIQNTEAFF.